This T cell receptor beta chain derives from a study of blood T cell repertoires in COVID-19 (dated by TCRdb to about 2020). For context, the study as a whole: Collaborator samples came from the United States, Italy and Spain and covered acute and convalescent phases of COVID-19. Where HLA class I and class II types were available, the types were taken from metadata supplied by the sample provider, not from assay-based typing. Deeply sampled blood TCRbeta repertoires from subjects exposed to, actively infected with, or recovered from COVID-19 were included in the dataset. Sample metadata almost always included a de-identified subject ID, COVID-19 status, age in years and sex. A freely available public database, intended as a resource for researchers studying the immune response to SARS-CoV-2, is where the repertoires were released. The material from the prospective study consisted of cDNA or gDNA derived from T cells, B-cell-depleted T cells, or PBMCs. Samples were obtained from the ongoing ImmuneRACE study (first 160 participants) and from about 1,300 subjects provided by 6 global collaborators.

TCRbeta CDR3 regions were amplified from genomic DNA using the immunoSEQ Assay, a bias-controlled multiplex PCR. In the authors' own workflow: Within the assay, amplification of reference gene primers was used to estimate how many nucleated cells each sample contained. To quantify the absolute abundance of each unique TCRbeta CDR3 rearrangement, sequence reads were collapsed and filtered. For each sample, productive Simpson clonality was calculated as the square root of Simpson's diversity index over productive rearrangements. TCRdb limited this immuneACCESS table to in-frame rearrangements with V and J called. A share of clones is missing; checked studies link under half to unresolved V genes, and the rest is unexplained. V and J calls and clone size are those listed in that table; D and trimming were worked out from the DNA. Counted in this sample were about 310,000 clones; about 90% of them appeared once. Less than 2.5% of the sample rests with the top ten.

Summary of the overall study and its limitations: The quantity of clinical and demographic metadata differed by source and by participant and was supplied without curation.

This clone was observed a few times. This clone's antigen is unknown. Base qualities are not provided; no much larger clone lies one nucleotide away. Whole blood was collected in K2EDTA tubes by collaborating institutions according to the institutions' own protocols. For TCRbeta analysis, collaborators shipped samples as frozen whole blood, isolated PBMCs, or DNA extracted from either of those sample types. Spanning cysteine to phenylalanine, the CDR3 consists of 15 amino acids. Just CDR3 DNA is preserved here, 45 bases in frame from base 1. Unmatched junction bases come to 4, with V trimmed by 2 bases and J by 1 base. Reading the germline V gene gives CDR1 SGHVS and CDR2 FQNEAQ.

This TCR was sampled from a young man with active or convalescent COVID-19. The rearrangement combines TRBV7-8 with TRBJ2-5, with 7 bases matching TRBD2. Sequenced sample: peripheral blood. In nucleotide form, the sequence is TGTGCCAGCAGCTTAACCGCGGGAGTCCAAGAGACCCAGTACTTC. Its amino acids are CASSLTAGVQETQYF.